These 9 T cell receptor beta chains were sequenced from one sample in a study of blood T cells in healthy people across ages. A sample-barcoded 5' primer and a J-beta primer mix were used in a second PCR of roughly 7 to 11 cycles. TCRdb re-analysed the 5' RACE reads in MiXCR, keeping a single row per CDR3 protein. The table records 1.5 million to 2 million distinct CDR3 sequences, roughly 27% of them present only once. Specimen: blood. All receptors come from a woman aged 25 to 39 in good health.

This clonotype was found a few times. The V call is TRBV20-1, the J call TRBJ2-3; 10 nucleotides align to TRBD2. J gave up 6 bases and V 6 bases, and 12 bases lay outside the gene matches. Germline CDR1 is DFQATT and CDR2 is SNEGSKA (reference sequence). The CDR3 length is 15 residues. CDR3 loop: CSAVFSSGGIDTQYF. The CDR3 nucleotides read TGCAGTGCCGTATTCTCTAGCGGGGGAATCGATACGCAGTATTTT.

The chain has TRBV10-3 and TRBJ2-1; TRBD2 matches 10 bases. The J segment lost 4 bases and the V segment lost 6 bases, leaving 9 bases of the junction unmatched. CDR3 length: 16 amino acids. CDR1 ENHRY and CDR2 SYGVKD come from the germline V gene. The CDR3 region is CAIRESGGGKYNEQFF. For the CDR3, the DNA is TGTGCCATCAGGGAGAGCGGGGGGGGAAAATACAATGAGCAGTTCTTC.

This chain connects TRBV12-3 or TRBV12-4 to TRBJ2-1; the D gene is possibly TRBD1 (6 bases). This CDR3 is 17 amino acids long. The V end was cut by 0 bases, the J end by 10 bases, with 22 bases between. As DNA, the CDR3 is TGTGCCAGCAGTTTAGCGCTCTGTGGGCAGGGGACGTGGGAGCAGTTCTTC. It codes for CASSLALCGQGTWEQFF.

The rearrangement links TRBV29-1 to TRBJ2-1; 9 bases match TRBD1. The tail of the sequence fits TRBJ2-7 better, so the J call may be wrong. Per the germline V gene, CDR1 is SQVTM and CDR2 is ANQGSEA. The CDR3 length is 15 residues. CDR3 protein: CSVEGQGGAYNEQYF. CDR3 sequence (DNA): TGCAGCGTTGAGGGACAGGGAGGGGCATACAATGAGCAGTACTTC.

This clonotype has at least ten counts. This sequence joins TRBV9 and TRBJ2-7; D gene ambiguous. This CDR3 contains 12 residues. Germline V gives CDR1 SGDLS, CDR2 YYNGEE. Trimming left V 3 bases short and J 5 bases short, with 9 bases between. The CDR3 sequence is CASSDQWNEQYF. CDR3 bases: TGTGCCAGCAGCGACCAATGGAACGAGCAGTACTTC.

The V and J genes are TRBV21-1 and TRBJ1-5; the tabulated D call, TRBD1, remains unverified against the DNA. TRBV21-1 is assigned pseudogene status. This CDR3 comprises 14 residues. CDR3 in DNA: TGTGCCAGCAACTCGGGACCGATCAATCAGCCCCAGCATTTT. Translated, it gives CASNSGPINQPQHF.

This clonotype was seen many times. For the CDR3, the DNA is TGCAGTGCTAGTATAGCGGGGGTTGAAGAGACCCAGTACTTC. It is translated as CSASIAGVEETQYF. V gene TRBV20-1 combines with J gene TRBJ2-5; 9 nucleotides match TRBD2. With V trimmed by 3 bases and J by 3 bases, 5 bases remained unmatched. The CDR3 is made up of 14 amino acids. CDR1 is DFQATT and CDR2 is SNEGSKA in the germline V gene (reference sequence).

This clonotype has only a few counts. The V call is TRBV10-3, the J call TRBJ2-5, with a weak D call TRBD2 (5 bases). The CDR3 runs 16 residues. Trimming pared 4 bases from V and 1 base from J, leaving 16 bases between. Germline CDR1 and CDR2: ENHRY and SYGVKD. This CDR3 reads CAISVATGLAQETQYF. The CDR3 nucleotides read TGTGCCATCAGTGTTGCGACCGGCCTAGCCCAAGAGACCCAGTACTTC.

This chain connects TRBV12-3 or TRBV12-4 to TRBJ1-4, with 9 bases aligning to TRBD1. The ends lost 6 bases at V and 8 bases at J; junction bases unmatched: 10. The CDR3 is made up of 15 amino acids. The CDR3 coding sequence is TGTGCCAGCAGCCCTACACAGGGGGCGGGAGAAAAACTGTTTTTT. Encoded protein: CASSPTQGAGEKLFF.